This T cell receptor beta chain was identified during a study of T cells after yellow fever vaccination. TCRdb reanalysed the 5' RACE reads using MiXCR and keeps one entry per CDR3 protein. The sample holds approximately 510,000 distinct CDR3 sequences, about a fifth seen once. V lost 7 bases, J lost 8 bases, and 11 bases stayed unmatched. This CDR3 comprises 13 residues. Germline CDR1 and CDR2: SQVTM and ANQGSEA. The receptor comes from a man younger than 30 who received the YFV17D yellow fever vaccine. The chain couples TRBV29-1 to TRBJ2-4; 7 bases line up with TRBD1. Material: PBMCs, obtained roughly 20 days after the first yellow fever vaccination. In nucleotides, the CDR3 is TGCAGCGCCTCAAGAGAGGACAGGTACATTCAGTACTTC. It is translated as CSASREDRYIQYF.